This T cell receptor beta chain was recovered during a study of technical replicates of blood from a handful of donors. Germline assignment: CDR1 SGHDN and CDR2 FVKESK. The length of the CDR3 is 17 residues. The ends were cut back, 5 bases at V and 1 base at J, with 20 bases in the middle. The protocol was immunoSEQ multiplex PCR, while the TCRdb copy is restricted to in-frame clones and leaves out a portion. The sample has about 93,000 clones, about 95% seen once. The source of this sequence is a human donor in good health. J is TRBJ1-1 and V is TRBV14, with D tentatively TRBD1 (5 bases). The sequencing sample was made of T cells isolated from PBMCs. CDR3 amino acids: CASSSQGLLFRNTEAFF. The CDR3, as DNA: TGTGCCAGCAGCTCCCAGGGCCTTCTTTTTAGGAACACTGAAGCTTTCTTT.